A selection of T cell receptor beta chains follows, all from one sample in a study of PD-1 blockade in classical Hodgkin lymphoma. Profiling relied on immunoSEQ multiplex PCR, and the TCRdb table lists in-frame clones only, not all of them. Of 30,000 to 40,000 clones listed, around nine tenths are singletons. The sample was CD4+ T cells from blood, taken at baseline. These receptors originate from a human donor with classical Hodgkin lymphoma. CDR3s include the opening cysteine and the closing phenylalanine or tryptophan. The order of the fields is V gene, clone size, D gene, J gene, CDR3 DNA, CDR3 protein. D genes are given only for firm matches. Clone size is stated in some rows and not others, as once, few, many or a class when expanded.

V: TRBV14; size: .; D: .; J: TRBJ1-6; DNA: TGTGCCAGCAGCCAAGATCTGGCTTCACCCCTCCACTTT; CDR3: CASSQDLASPLHF
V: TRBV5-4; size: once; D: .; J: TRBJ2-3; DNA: TGTGCCAGCAGCTGGGGGAGGGGGGGACAGGAAGTAACAGATACGCAGTATTTT; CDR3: CASSWGRGGQEVTDTQYF
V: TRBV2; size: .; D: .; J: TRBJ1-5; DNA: TGTGCCAGCAGTGTACAAGTTGACACGGGGAATCAGCCCCAGCATTTT; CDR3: CASSVQVDTGNQPQHF
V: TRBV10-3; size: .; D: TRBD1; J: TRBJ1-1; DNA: TGTGCCATCAGAGCCGGGACAGCCAACACTGAAGCTTTCTTT; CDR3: CAIRAGTANTEAFF
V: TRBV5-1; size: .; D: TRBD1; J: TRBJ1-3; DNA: TGCGCCAGCAGCTTGGGACAGGGTCAACGAAACACCATATATTTT; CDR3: CASSLGQGQRNTIYF
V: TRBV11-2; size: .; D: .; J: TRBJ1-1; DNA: TGTGCCAGCAGCTGGAAGAGGAACACTGAAGCTTTCTTT; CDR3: CASSWKRNTEAFF
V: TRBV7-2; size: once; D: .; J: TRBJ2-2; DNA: TGTGCCAGCAGCTATAGCGGATCGAACACCGGGGAGCTGTTTTTT; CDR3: CASSYSGSNTGELFF
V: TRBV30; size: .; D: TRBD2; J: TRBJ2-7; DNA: TGTGCCAGTGTACTGATGAACCCCCGACTAGCGGGCTACGAGCAGTACTTC; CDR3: CASVLMNPRLAGYEQYF
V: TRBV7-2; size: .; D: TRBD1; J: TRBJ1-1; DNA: TGTGCCAGCAGCTTAGTAGGACAGGCCACTGAAGCTTTCTTT; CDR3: CASSLVGQATEAFF
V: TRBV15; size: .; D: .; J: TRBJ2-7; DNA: TGTGCCACCAGCGTTTCATGGGGGGCCGAGCAGTACTTC; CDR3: CATSVSWGAEQYF
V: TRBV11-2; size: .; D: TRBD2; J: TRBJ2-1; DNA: TGTGCCAGCAGCTTAGTCGGGAGGGTTCACAATGAGCAGTTCTTC; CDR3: CASSLVGRVHNEQFF
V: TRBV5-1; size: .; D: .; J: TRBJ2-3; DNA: TGCGCCAGCACAAGGGACGGGGGACCCACAGATACGCAGTATTTT; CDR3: CASTRDGGPTDTQYF
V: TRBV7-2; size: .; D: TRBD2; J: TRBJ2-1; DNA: TGTGCCAGCAACCCGCGGGGGGATTACAATGAGCAGTTCTTC; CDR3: CASNPRGDYNEQFF
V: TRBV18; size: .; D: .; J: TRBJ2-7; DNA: TGTGCCAGCTCACCTCGGGGACACAGCAAGTTGGACGAGCAGTACTTC; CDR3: CASSPRGHSKLDEQYF
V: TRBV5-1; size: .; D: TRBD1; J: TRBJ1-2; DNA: TGCGCCAGCACTCCGACAGGGAGTCACTATGGCTACACCTTC; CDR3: CASTPTGSHYGYTF
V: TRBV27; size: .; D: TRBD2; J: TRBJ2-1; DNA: TGTGCCAGCAGTACACTAGCGGGAGGCGATGAGCAGTTCTTC; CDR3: CASSTLAGGDEQFF
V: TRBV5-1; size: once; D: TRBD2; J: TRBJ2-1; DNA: TGCGCCAGCAGCCTTAGCGGGAGTCTTGATGAGCAGTTCTTC; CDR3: CASSLSGSLDEQFF
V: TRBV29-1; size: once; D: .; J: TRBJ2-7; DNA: TGCAGCGCAGCGGCTTCCTACGAGCAGTACTTC; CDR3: CSAAASYEQYF
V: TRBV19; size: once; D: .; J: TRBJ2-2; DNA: TGTGCCAGTAGTCCCCTCGGGACGCGCGGCGGGGAGCTGTTTTTT; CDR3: CASSPLGTRGGELFF
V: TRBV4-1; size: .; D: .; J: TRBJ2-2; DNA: TGCGCCAGCAGCAGCAGAGATTGGACCGGGGAGCTGTTTTTT; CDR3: CASSSRDWTGELFF
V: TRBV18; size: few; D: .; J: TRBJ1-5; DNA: TGTGCCAGCTCACCAAGGGGGGATCAGCCCCAGCATTTT; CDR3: CASSPRGDQPQHF
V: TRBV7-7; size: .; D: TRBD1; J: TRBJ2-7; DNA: TGTGCCAGCAGCCCGGGACAGGGGGAGTTCTACGAGCAGTACTTC; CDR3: CASSPGQGEFYEQYF
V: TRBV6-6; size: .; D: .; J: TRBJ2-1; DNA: TGTGCCAGCAGCCACTTTTGGGGCTCCTACAATGAGCAGTTCTTC; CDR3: CASSHFWGSYNEQFF
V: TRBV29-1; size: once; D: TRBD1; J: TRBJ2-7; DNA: TGCAGCGGAGGACAGGGTGCTTCCCGGCAGTACTTC; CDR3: CSGGQGASRQYF
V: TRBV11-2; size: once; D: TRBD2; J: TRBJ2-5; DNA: TGTGCCAGCAGCTTAGGGCTAGCGGACGGAGAGACCCAGTACTTC; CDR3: CASSLGLADGETQYF
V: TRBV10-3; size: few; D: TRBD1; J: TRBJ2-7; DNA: TGTGCCATCAGTTCCAGACAGGGTAGCTCCTACGAGCAGTACTTC; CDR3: CAISSRQGSSYEQYF
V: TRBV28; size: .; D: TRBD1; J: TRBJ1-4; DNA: TGTGCCAGCAGTTTGCTGACAGGGGGTGGTGAAAAACTGTTTTTT; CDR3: CASSLLTGGGEKLFF
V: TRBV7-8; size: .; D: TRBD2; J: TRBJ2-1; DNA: TGTGCCAGCAGCTTATTGGCGGGAGGGCACAATGAGCAGTTCTTC; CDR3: CASSLLAGGHNEQFF
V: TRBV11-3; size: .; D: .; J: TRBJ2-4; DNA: TGTGCCAGCAGCTTAGATGAGAGAGACATTCAGTACTTC; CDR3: CASSLDERDIQYF
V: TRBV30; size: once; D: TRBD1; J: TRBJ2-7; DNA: TGTGCCATCACCCGGGACAGGGGCTACGAGCAGTACTTC; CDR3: CAITRDRGYEQYF
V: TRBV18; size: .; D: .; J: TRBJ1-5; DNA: TGTGCCAGCTCATCGTTCTCCCAGGGTTTCGGGCCCCAGCATTTT; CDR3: CASSSFSQGFGPQHF
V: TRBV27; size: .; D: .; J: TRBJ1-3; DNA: TGTGCCAGCAGTTTATCCACAGTGTTGCCTGGAAACACCATATATTTT; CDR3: CASSLSTVLPGNTIYF
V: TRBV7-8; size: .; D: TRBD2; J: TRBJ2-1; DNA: TGTGCCAGCAGCTTGACTAGCTTGTCCTACAATGAGCAGTTCTTC; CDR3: CASSLTSLSYNEQFF
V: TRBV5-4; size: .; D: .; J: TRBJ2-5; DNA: TGTGCCAGCAGCTTCCGGGGCAGGCAAGAGACCCAGTACTTC; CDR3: CASSFRGRQETQYF
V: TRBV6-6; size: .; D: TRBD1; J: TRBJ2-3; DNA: TGTGCCAGCAGTTATCCGGGACAGGCAGCAGATACGCAGTATTTT; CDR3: CASSYPGQAADTQYF
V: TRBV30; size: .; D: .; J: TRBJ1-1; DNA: TGTGCCTGGAGGGTCAGCGCAAGAAACACTGAAGCTTTCTTT; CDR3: CAWRVSARNTEAFF
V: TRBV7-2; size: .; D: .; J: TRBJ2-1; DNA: TGTGCCAGCAGCCCCCCTAGGGGAGGAGCCTACAATGAGCAGTTCTTC; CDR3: CASSPPRGGAYNEQFF
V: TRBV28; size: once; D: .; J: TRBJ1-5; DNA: TGTGCCAGCAGTTTATTCGAATCAGGGAAGGTCCAGCATTTT; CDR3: CASSLFESGKVQHF
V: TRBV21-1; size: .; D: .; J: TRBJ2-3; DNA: TGTGCCAGCAGCCCCGTTACACACCTCACAGATACGCAGTATTTT; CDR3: CASSPVTHLTDTQYF
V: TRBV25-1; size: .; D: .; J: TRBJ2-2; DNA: TGTGCCAGCAGTGAATCAGGGGGGGAGCTGTTTTTT; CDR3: CASSESGGELFF
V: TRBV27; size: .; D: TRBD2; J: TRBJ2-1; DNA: TGTGCCAGCAGTCCCCGACTAGCGGGAGCCCCTTCCAATGAGCAGTTCTTC; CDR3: CASSPRLAGAPSNEQFF
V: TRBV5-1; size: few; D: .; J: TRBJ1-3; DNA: TGCGCCAGCAGCTTGGATTCCGGGCTTTCTGGAAACACCATATATTTT; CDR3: CASSLDSGLSGNTIYF
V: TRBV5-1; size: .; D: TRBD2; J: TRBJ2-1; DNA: TGCGCCAGCAGCCTTGTCGGGACTAGCGGAAACAATGAGCAGTTCTTC; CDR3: CASSLVGTSGNNEQFF
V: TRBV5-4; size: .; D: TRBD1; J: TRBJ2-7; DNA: TGTGCCAGCAGGTTCGGACAGGGGGCTGCCTACGAGCAGTACTTC; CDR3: CASRFGQGAAYEQYF
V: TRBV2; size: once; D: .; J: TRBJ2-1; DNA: TGTGCCAGCAGTTCTTGGTCCCCTGAGGATGAGCAGTTCTTC; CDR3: CASSSWSPEDEQFF
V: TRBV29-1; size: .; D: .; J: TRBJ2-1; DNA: TGCAGCGGAAGGGCCCACGGGCCACACAATGAGCAGTTCTTC; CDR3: CSGRAHGPHNEQFF
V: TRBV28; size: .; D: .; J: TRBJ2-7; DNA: TGTGCCAGCGGGGGCAGGAACTCCTACGAGCAGTACTTC; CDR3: CASGGRNSYEQYF
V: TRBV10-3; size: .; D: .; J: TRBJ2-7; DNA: TGTGCCATCAGTGAGTCGGAAGGGAGCGGTCTGTACGAGCAGTACTTC; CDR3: CAISESEGSGLYEQYF
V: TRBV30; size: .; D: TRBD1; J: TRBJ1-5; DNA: TGTGCCTGGAGTTTAGACAGGGGTGAGCCCCAGCATTTT; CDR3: CAWSLDRGEPQHF
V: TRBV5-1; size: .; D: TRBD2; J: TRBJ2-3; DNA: TGCGCCAGCAGCCCAGGCGGGGGGGCGTCCCCGGGGGAGTATTTT; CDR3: CASSPGGGASPGEYF
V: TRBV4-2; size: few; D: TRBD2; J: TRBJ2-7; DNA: TGTGCCAGCAGCCAAGAGGTAGCGGGAGGGCCCCACGAGCAGTACTTC; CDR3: CASSQEVAGGPHEQYF
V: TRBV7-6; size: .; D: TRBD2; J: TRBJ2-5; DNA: TGTGCCAGCAGCTACAGGACTAGCGGGAGCTTCGGGGAGACCCAGTACTTC; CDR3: CASSYRTSGSFGETQYF
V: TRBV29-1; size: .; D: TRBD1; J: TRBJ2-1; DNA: TGCAGCGTAGTACAGGGGTACAATGAGCAGTTCTTC; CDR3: CSVVQGYNEQFF
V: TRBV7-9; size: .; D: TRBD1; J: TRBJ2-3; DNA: TGTGCCAGCAGGGACATTCGGACAGGGCGAGCAGATTCCACAGATACGCAGTATTTT; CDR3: CASRDIRTGRADSTDTQYF
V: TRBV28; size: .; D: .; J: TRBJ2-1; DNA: TGTGCCAGCACTTCAGCCGGGACCGCAGACTCCTACAATGAGCAGTTCTTC; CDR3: CASTSAGTADSYNEQFF